This TCR beta chain was recovered during a study of cytomegalovirus exposure and HLA in healthy donors. PCR used 60 Vbeta primers and 13 Jbeta primers. Assay: immunoSEQ multiplex PCR; the TCRdb copy retains only in-frame clones and omits some. The specimen's table records 95,000 to 110,000 clones. Findings and limits, study-wide: There were some public TCRs occurring in many donors, but most TCR sequences were rare. TCR beta sequences reportedly predicted most subjects' HLA-A and HLA-B alleles accurately.

The CDR3 runs to 16 residues. Trimming removed 8 bases from V and 3 bases from J, with 21 bases in between. Germline V gene lookup returns CDR1 MNHEY and CDR2 SMNVEV (reference sequence). With respect to this clone: Antigen specificity is unknown.

V is TRBV27 and J is TRBJ2-3, with D tentatively TRBD2 (5 bases). This clonotype was sampled from a man aged 40-49 years in good health and CMV-seronegative. The sample taken for sequencing was PBMCs. The CDR3 here is CASCSLVGVGTDTQYF. For the CDR3, the DNA is TGTGCCAGCTGCAGTTTAGTGGGAGTCGGGACAGATACGCAGTATTTT.